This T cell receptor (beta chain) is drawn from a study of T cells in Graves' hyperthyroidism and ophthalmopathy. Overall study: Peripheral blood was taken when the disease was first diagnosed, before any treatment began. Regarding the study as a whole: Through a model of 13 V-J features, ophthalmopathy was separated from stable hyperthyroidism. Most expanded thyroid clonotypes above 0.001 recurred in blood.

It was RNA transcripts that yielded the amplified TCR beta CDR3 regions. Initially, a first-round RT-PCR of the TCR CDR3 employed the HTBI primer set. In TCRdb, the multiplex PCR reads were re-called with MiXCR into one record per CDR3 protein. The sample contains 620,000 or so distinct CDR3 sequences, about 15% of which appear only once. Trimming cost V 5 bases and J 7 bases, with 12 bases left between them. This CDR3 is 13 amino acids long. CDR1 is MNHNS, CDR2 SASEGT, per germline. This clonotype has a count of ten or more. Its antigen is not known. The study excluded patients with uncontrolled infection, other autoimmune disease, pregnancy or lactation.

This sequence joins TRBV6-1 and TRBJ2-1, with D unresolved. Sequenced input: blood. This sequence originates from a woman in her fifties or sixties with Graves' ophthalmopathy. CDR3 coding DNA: TGTGCCAGCAGTCCCCCCGGGTTAAATGAGCAGTTCTTC. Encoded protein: CASSPPGLNEQFF.